At least ten counts were recorded for the clone carrying this T cell receptor (beta chain). This sample is drawn from a study of early T cells in non-severe SARS-CoV-2 infection. With 1 base removed from V and 1 base from J, the gap between germline ends came to 6 bases. This CDR3 is 14 amino acids long. TCRdb ran MiXCR on the 5' RACE reads and lists one entry per CDR3 protein. The profile shows about 25,000 distinct CDR3 sequences, around 5.4% of them singletons. This TCR was sampled from an adult who was a healthcare worker with PCR-confirmed SARS-CoV-2 infection or an uninfected control (not recorded which). The rearrangement links TRBV12-3 or TRBV12-4 to TRBJ2-3, with unresolved D. Sequenced input: whole blood. The chain's CDR3 is CASSLGSGTDTQYF. CDR3 coding DNA: TGTGCCAGCAGTTTAGGCAGCGGCACAGATACGCAGTATTTT.